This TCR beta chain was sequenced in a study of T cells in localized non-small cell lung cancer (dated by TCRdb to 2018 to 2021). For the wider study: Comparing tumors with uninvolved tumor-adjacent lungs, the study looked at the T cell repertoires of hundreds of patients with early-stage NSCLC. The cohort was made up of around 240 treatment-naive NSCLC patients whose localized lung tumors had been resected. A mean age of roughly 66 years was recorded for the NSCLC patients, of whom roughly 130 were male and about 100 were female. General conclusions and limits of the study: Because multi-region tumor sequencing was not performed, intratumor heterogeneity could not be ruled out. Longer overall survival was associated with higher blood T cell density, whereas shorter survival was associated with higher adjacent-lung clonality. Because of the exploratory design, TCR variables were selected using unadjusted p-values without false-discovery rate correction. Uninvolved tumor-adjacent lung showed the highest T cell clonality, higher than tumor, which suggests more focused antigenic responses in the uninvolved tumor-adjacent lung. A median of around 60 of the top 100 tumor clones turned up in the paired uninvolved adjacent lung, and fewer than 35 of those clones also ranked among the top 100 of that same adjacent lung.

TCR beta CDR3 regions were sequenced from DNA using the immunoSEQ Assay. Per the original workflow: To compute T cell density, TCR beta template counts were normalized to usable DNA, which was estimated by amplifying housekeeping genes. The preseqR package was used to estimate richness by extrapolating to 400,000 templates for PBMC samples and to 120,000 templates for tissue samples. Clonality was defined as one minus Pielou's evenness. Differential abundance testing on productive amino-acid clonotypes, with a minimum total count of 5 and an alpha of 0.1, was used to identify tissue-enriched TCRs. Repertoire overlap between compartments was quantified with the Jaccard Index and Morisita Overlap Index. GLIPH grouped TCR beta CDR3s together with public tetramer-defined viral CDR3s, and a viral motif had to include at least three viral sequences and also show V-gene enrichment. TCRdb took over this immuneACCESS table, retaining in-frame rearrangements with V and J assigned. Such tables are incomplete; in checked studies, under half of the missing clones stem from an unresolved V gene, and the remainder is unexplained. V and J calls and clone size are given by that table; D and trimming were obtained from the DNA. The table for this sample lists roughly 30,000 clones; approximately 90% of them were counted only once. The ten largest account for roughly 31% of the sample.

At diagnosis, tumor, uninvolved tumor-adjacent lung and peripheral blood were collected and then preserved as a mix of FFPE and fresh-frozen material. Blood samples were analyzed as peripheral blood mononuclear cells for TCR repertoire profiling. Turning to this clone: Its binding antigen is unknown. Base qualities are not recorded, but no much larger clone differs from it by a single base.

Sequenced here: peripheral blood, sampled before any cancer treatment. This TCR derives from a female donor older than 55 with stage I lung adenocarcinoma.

Here is the DNA: TGCAGTGCACAGCATGGGGACGGCTACACCTTC. This sequence encodes CSAQHGDGYTF. The chain joins TRBV20-1 to TRBJ1-2; D gene: possibly TRBD1, on 5 matching bases. CDR1 DFQATT and CDR2 SNEGSKA were looked up in the germline V gene (reference sequence). V is shortened by 6 bases, J by 8 bases, and the region joining them spans 13 bases. There are 11 amino acids in the CDR3, from cysteine to phenylalanine inclusive. This entry keeps only the CDR3 DNA: 33 bases, framed from base 1.